This T cell receptor (beta chain) was identified in a study of cytomegalovirus exposure and HLA in healthy donors (dated by TCRdb to 2017 to 2019). With regard to the full study: According to an earlier analysis of several hundred of the donors, some 180 million T cells yielded 90 million to 130 million unique TCR beta sequences and about 300 Gb of sequence data. Class I and class II HLA loci were covered by the typing at four-digit resolution. High-throughput TCR immunosequencing, statistical association of individual TCRs with disease status, and machine learning were combined to predict cytomegalovirus infection status. A later genetic analysis used genome-wide SNP genotypes for 398 of the 666 donors, treating that subset as a discovery cohort. The genetic ancestry cluster associated with self-reported Caucasian donors included roughly 84% of the 398 genotyped donors. The study used immunosequencing to profile the T cell repertoires of 670 or so subjects and linked those repertoires to cytomegalovirus serostatus. Donor age, sex, ethnicity and CMV serostatus were compiled together with the repertoire data. Along with the approximately 670-subject first cohort, a separate validation cohort of over 90 different subjects was used. Several DR-DQ haplotypes were handled as single units for association and clustering, since linkage in the cohort was strong. An early release that covered about 640 HLA-typed donors contained about 300 gigabases of sequencing data and around 85 million unique TCR sequences. In the later analysis, no new phenotypic data were used to find candidate immune exposures; instead, reliance was placed on TCR beta sequences and their occurrence across donors. A later analysis re-examined previously published TCR beta repertoires from 500 to 700 donors and added high-resolution HLA genotyping to investigate patterns of TCR occurrence. In an earlier analysis of 587 of the donors, high-throughput TCR beta sequencing was used to judge whether each TCR beta V gene segment behaved as functional or pseudogenic. Typing coverage varied by locus: 629-630 donors for A, B, C, DRB1 and DQB1; roughly 500 for DQA1; about 590 for DPA1; 450 to 480 for DPB1. All discovery cohort repertoires had been generated using a single sequencing platform. Among roughly 400 genotyped donors of the cohort, an average of around 240,000 unique TCR beta nucleotide sequences were sequenced per donor, roughly 20% of them non-productive. The aim of the study was to test whether cataloging public T cell receptors could identify signatures of past pathogen exposure. Overall study results and their limits: A later genetic analysis reported fewer N-insertions in productive TCRs among donors in an Asian-associated ancestry cluster than the approximately 670-donor mean. Most TCR sequences were observed very rarely across donors, whereas some public TCRs were present in many individuals. A later analysis found that HLA-associated TCR beta chains were more clonally expanded and had lower generation probabilities than equally common non-associated chains. In an earlier analysis of about 600 of the donors, most TCR beta V segments appeared in productive rearrangements about 87% or about 30% of the time, broadly matching IMGT annotations. Linkage disequilibrium might explain the correlated functional status among segregating V segments, but an unknown experimental factor could not be excluded. Some IMGT-functional V segments, including TRBV6-2 and TRBV6-3, could not be told apart with the 87-base-pair reads, so those segments were excluded. In a later analysis, several top co-occurrence clusters were reported to appear linked to parvovirus B19, influenza, CMV and Epstein-Barr virus. CMV serostatus was the only immune exposure information available for the cohort. Cytomegalovirus status was reported to be diagnosed by the classifier with high specificity and sensitivity in both the original and validation cohorts. In a later analysis, TCR association rates were found to vary across HLA loci, with the most associated TCRs seen for DRB1 alleles and the fewest for HLA-C alleles. A cluster of highly shared sequence variants was judged likely to represent a technical artifact of the sequencing pipeline. In vitro tests confirmed that a few of the cytomegalovirus-associated TCR beta chains recognize cytomegalovirus antigens. Specific HLA alleles were associated with 15,000 to 20,000 TCR beta sequences at a false discovery rate of 0.05 in a later analysis. A further reported finding was that TCR beta sequences accurately predicted the HLA-A and HLA-B alleles for most subjects in the first cohort. An association between a missense DCLRE1C variant and V-gene and J-gene trimming of TCR beta chains was found in a later genetic analysis and replicated in an independent cohort. In a later analysis, most CMV-associated TCR beta chains were found to appear HLA-restricted, with HLA associations seemingly driven largely by CMV exposure. Because some donors lacked HLA typing at each locus, the association tests relied only on the typed subset. The authors suggested that the approach could potentially be generalized to other disease states and immunological phenotypes. The earlier analysis of 450 to 700 of the donors excluded roughly 16 rarely observed V segments, including chromosome 9 orphons, because counts were too low. Only TCR beta chains were sequenced in this cohort, and the absence of alpha or paired-chain data limited detectable features. In the study, approximately 150 TCR beta chains were listed as associated with cytomegalovirus. When HLA alleles, especially DR and DQ, strongly co-occurred, attributing TCR associations to individual alleles was difficult. Sequencing depth was assumed to be roughly uniform across donors in the presence/absence analyses, though that assumption may not hold.

Unmatched junction bases come to 3, with V trimmed by 0 bases and J by 1 base. CDR1 MNHEY and CDR2 SVGAGI are derived from the germline V gene. Spanning cysteine to phenylalanine, the CDR3 consists of 15 amino acids. Only the CDR3 part of the read is kept: 45 bases, read in frame from the first base. Note on this clone: Its antigen is still unknown. Per-base qualities were not stored, and no clone one base away is much larger.

Libraries were prepared through the immunoSEQ multiplex PCR assay. A mixture of 60 forward primers for TCR Vbeta segments and 13 reverse primers for TCR Jbeta segments was used in the multiplex PCR. A multiplex PCR assay on genomic DNA amplified the CDR3 region of rearranged TCR beta genes. The amplified TCR beta libraries were sequenced on the Illumina HiSeq System as 87-base-pair reads. As for how the authors treated the data: In a later analysis, tens of millions of unique TCR beta chains were counted across the 500 to 700 repertoires, and roughly 11 million of these chains were shared by at least two donors. Raw reads were error-corrected and collapsed into unique sequences with a nearest-neighbor algorithm that merged closely related sequences to remove PCR and sequencing errors. To assign V, D and J gene segments, CDR3 sequences were aligned to IMGT reference sequences. For a sequence to be retained, a match of at least six nucleotides to both a V gene segment and a J gene segment was required. Rearrangements were classified as productive when the CDR3 lacked stop codons and remained in frame with V and J, and all other rearrangements were classified as non-productive. Following IMGT convention, CDR3 was defined as the stretch from the second conserved V-encoded cysteine up to the conserved J-encoded phenylalanine. Sequences without an unambiguous match to a single V gene segment were excluded from the earlier analysis of several hundred of the donors. An earlier analysis of several hundred of the donors called V segments functional above 56.7% productive rearrangements and segregating when the between-donor standard deviation exceeded 5%. A statistical classification framework was built for diagnosing cytomegalovirus status from the catalog of TCR beta chain sequences. In a later analysis, TCR nucleotide sequences were compared against IMGT/GENE-DB human TR gene sequences so that V and J genes could be assigned. In a later analysis, CDR3 sequences and most-parsimonious VDJ recombination scenarios were assigned using the TCRdist pipeline. In a later analysis, each TCR beta chain was defined by its CDR3 amino acid sequence together with its V-gene family, and reads lacking a unique V-gene family were excluded. A later analysis removed roughly 590 highly shared, low-generation-probability nucleotide sequences to deal with suspected cross-contamination and a sequencing artifact. For each public chain, a later analysis derived a clonal expansion index from normalized ranks of inferred template counts within each repertoire. A later analysis computed generation probabilities with a VDJ recombination model fitted to out-of-frame rearrangements, and checked the results against IGoR. In a later analysis, TCR-TCR, TCR-HLA and TCR-CMV co-occurrence was scored with hypergeometric tests, and a repertoire-size bias correction was applied to TCR pairs. A later analysis estimated false discovery rates by permuting HLA or CMV assignments 20 times. A later analysis grouped co-occurring TCRs with DBSCAN, adding TCRdist sequence similarity when clustering within HLA-allele-positive subsets. Repertoires with fewer than 30,000 or more than 120,000 public chains were left out of co-occurrence clustering, as were five repertoires with anomalous nucleotide sharing. Imported from immuneACCESS, the table was reduced by TCRdb to in-frame sequences with V and J called. These copies leave out some clones; in studies compared against another copy, an unresolved V gene accounts for under half, and the cause of the remainder is not known. V and J calls and clone size come straight from that table; D and trimming were deduced from the DNA. This sample comprises fewer than 250,000 clones, more than 60% of them detected only once. 0.22% of the sample rests with the top ten.

In total, more than 500 healthy bone marrow donors made up the cohort. At the time of sampling, all cohort members were nominally healthy, though unrecorded immune exposures were likely present. The donor was CMV seronegative and was included in the group of hundreds of seronegative cohort members. A peripheral blood sample was provided by each donor, and peripheral blood mononuclear cells were used for TCR beta sequencing. The Qiagen DNeasy Blood Extraction Kit was used to extract genomic DNA from the blood cell samples. The rearranged segments are TRBV6-5 and TRBJ2-7; TRBD1 lines up with 7 middle nucleotides. Sequenced: PBMCs. This receptor was identified in a girl aged 2 to 10 in good health and CMV-seronegative. The CDR3 reads CASSYSVQGSYEQYF. The DNA sequence follows: TGTGCCAGCAGTTACTCGGTACAGGGGTCCTACGAGCAGTACTTC.